This T cell receptor (beta chain) was sequenced for a study of blood T cell repertoires in COVID-19. Study-wide background: PBMCs, B-cell-depleted T cells, or T cells provided the cDNA or gDNA that made up the material.

In the study's own analysis: From reference gene primer amplification, estimates of nucleated cell counts were derived. Profiling relied on immunoSEQ multiplex PCR, and the TCRdb table lists in-frame clones only, not all of them. That table supplies the V and J calls and clone size; D and trimming were determined from the DNA. Among roughly 70,000 clones listed, more than 60% were seen once. CDR1 is SGHAT and CDR2 is FQNNGV in the germline V gene. V shed 5 bases and J 1 base; nucleotides not matched to a gene: 4. This CDR3 has 15 amino acids. This rearrangement joins TRBV11-2 to TRBJ2-3; 9 bases line up with TRBD2. The sequence was obtained from a man aged 60 to 75 with acute or convalescent COVID-19. Specimen: peripheral blood. CDR3 sequence: CASSEPSGGTDTQYF. The DNA of the CDR3 is TGTGCCAGCAGCGAACCTAGCGGGGGCACAGATACGCAGTATTTT.